This entry features one T cell receptor beta chain sequence. In the original processing: Estimated nucleated cell counts came from reference gene primer amplification. The assay was immunoSEQ multiplex PCR, and TCRdb's table has in-frame clones only and misses some. D and trimming come from the DNA, and the V and J calls and clone size come from that table. The table lists roughly 220,000 clones, 80% to 85% of them singletons, with about 5.1% in the top ten. The data were taken from a study of blood T cell repertoires in COVID-19. As for the study in general: Researchers got acute and convalescent COVID-19 samples from the United States, Italy and Spain. PBMCs, B-cell-depleted T cells, or T cells were the source of the cDNA or gDNA that made up the material.

CDR3 size: 16 residues. Losses at the gene ends were 5 bases for V and 1 base for J; bases not matched to a gene: 14. The V gene's germline CDR1 is SQVTM and CDR2 ANQGSEA. The TCR sequence derives from a woman aged 55 to 70 who had recovered from COVID-19. The chain uses TRBV29-1 and TRBJ2-7; TRBD1 matches 7 bases. The sequenced sample consisted of peripheral blood. CDR3 sequence: CSVLMGPSTGSYEQYF. CDR3 nucleotides: TGCAGCGTTTTGATGGGGCCCTCGACAGGGTCCTACGAGCAGTACTTC.